The next 26 T cell receptor beta chains were all read from a single sample in a study of cytomegalovirus exposure and HLA in healthy donors. PCR was performed using 60 Vbeta and 13 Jbeta primers. TCRdb's copy holds only in-frame clones and misses some; the assay was immunoSEQ multiplex PCR. This table holds over 150,000 clones, 80% found once. Sequences were obtained from PBMCs. The receptors were gathered from a boy aged 10-17 years in good health and CMV-seronegative.

The rearrangement joins TRBV5-6 to TRBJ2-7; 8 nucleotides line up with TRBD1. CDR3 length equals 14 residues. Per germline, CDR1 SGHDT and CDR2 YYEEEE. V was pared by 3 bases and J by 2 bases, with 4 bases of the junction left unmatched. The CDR3 coding sequence is TGTGCCAGCAGCTCCGGGACAGGCCCCTACGAGCAGTACTTC. This gives the protein CASSSGTGPYEQYF.

The V gene is TRBV4-1, the J gene TRBJ2-1, with 9 bases matching TRBD2. The CDR3 extends over 15 amino acids. The trim removed 8 bases at V and 2 bases at J, leaving 7 bases unmatched. The germline V gene encodes CDR1 MGHRA and CDR2 YSYEKL. This CDR3 reads CASGFIAGAYNEQFF. CDR3 nucleotides: TGCGCCAGCGGATTTATAGCGGGGGCCTACAATGAGCAGTTCTTC.

The V and J genes are TRBV4-1 and TRBJ2-5; 7 bases agree with TRBD1. Germline-derived CDR1 and CDR2 are MGHRA and YSYEKL. The CDR3 runs to 15 residues. J was trimmed by 1 base and V by 4 bases; bases with no gene match: 6. The CDR3 reads CASSPIRDSQETQYF. In DNA form, the CDR3 reads TGCGCCAGCAGCCCAATACGGGACAGCCAAGAGACCCAGTACTTC.

V gene TRBV29-1 combines with J gene TRBJ1-2, with D perhaps TRBD1 (6 bases). CDR3 length: 12 residues. Germline V gives CDR1 SQVTM, CDR2 ANQGSEA. The V end lost 3 bases, the J end lost 4 bases, and 9 bases lay between the germline ends. The CDR3 here is CSVDRGVYGYTF. The CDR3 bases are TGCAGCGTTGACAGGGGCGTCTATGGCTACACCTTC.

V usage is TRBV7-2 and J usage is TRBJ1-1; weak D call: TRBD1 (6 bases). The germline CDR1 and CDR2 sequences are SGHTA and FQGNSA. The CDR3 sequence is 15 residues long. V lost 2 bases and J 5 bases, leaving 15 bases between the germline ends. CDR3 coding DNA: TGTGCCAGCAGCTTAAGGTTCAGGGGCCGGACTGAAGCTTTCTTT. Residues: CASSLRFRGRTEAFF. The variable domain in full, completed from reference TRBV7-2 and TRBJ1-1, reads GAGVSQSPSNKVTEKGKDVELRCDPISGHTALYWYRQSLGQGLEFLIYFQGNSAPDKSGLPSDRFSAERTGGSVSTLTIQRTQQEDSAVYLCASSLRFRGRTEAFFGQGTRLTVV.

The rearrangement uses TRBV18 and TRBJ1-3; 9 bases match TRBD1. Germline CDR1 and CDR2: KGHSH and LQKENI. V lost 4 bases and J lost 0; bases outside the gene matches: 16. This CDR3 spans 20 amino acids. CDR3 coding DNA: TGTGCCAGCTCACTAACGAGGACAGGGGCCGGCCATGACTCTGGAAACACCATATATTTT. Amino acid sequence: CASSLTRTGAGHDSGNTIYF.

This clone was observed a single time. The chain uses TRBV19 and TRBJ2-5; no clear D. With 1 base removed from V and 3 bases from J, the gap between germline ends came to 6 bases. The CDR3 is 13 amino acids. Germline loops: CDR1 LNHDA, CDR2 SQIVND (reference sequence). The CDR3 is CASSIVPKETQYF. CDR3 nucleotides: TGTGCCAGTAGTATAGTCCCTAAAGAGACCCAGTACTTC.

The V gene is TRBV5-4, the J gene TRBJ2-7, with TRBD2 matching 10 bases. Germline V gives CDR1 SGHNT, CDR2 YYREEE (reference sequence). V was clipped by 0 bases and J by 2 bases; unmatched bases: 2. There are 15 residues in the CDR3. CDR3 nucleotide sequence: TGTGCCAGCAGCTTGGCTAGCGGGGGTACCTACGAGCAGTACTTC. Translating it yields CASSLASGGTYEQYF.

The genes are TRBV30 and TRBJ2-4; D not resolved. This CDR3 spans 16 amino acids. Germline V gene data show CDR1 as GTSNPN and CDR2 as SVGIG (reference sequence). Trimming stripped 0 bases from V and 0 bases from J, with 12 bases between. CDR3 DNA: TGTGCCTGGAGTGTAGGCCTAGGTGGAGCCAAAAACATTCAGTACTTC. It specifies CAWSVGLGGAKNIQYF.

This sequence joins TRBV4-1 and TRBJ1-2, with D perhaps matching TRBD1 (5 bases). Germline V gene lookup returns CDR1 MGHRA and CDR2 YSYEKL. This CDR3 is 15 amino acids long. V lost 4 bases and J 5 bases, leaving 17 bases between the germline ends. CDR3 protein: CASSREKGLRYGYTF. The DNA for the CDR3 is TGCGCCAGCAGCCGAGAAAAGGGGCTCAGGTATGGCTACACCTTC.

The chain carries TRBV19 and TRBJ1-2, with unresolved D. Germline CDR1 reads LNHDA; CDR2 reads SQIVND (reference sequence). Between the trimmed V and J ends, which lost 6 bases and 1 base, there was a span of 21 bases. The CDR3 totals 17 residues. Here the CDR3 DNA reads TGTGCCAGTAGCCGCTTGACCGTGGAGGATCTTAACTATGGCTACACCTTC. Translating gives CASSRLTVEDLNYGYTF.

The V call is TRBV6-1, the J call TRBJ2-3; TRBD1 matches 7 bases. The trim removed 1 base at V and 1 base at J, leaving 2 bases unmatched. From germline, CDR1 is MNHNS and CDR2 SASEGT. CDR3 length: 15 residues. CDR3 region: CASSEVQGGTDTQYF. DNA for the CDR3: TGTGCCAGCAGTGAAGTGCAGGGGGGCACAGATACGCAGTATTTT.

V usage is TRBV5-4 and J usage is TRBJ2-7; 8 bases are a match to TRBD1. Looked up from germline, CDR1 is SGHNT and CDR2 is YYREEE (reference sequence). V shed 1 base, J shed 5 bases, and the junction held 8 bases outside the gene matches. The CDR3 has 15 residues. CDR3 region: CASSLPVTGAHEQYF. In DNA, the CDR3 is TGTGCCAGCAGCTTGCCTGTGACAGGGGCCCACGAGCAGTACTTC.

This clone appeared many times. Here the CDR3 reads CASSFALDTEAFF. The CDR3 DNA follows: TGTGCCAGCAGCTTTGCGTTGGACACTGAAGCTTTCTTT. The J gene is TRBJ1-1, the V gene TRBV7-3; D is unresolved. Between the trimmed V and J ends, which lost 3 bases and 3 bases, there was a span of 8 bases. The CDR3 runs 13 residues. Germline V gene data show CDR1 as SGHTA and CDR2 as FQGTGA.

V and J are TRBV11-3 and TRBJ2-3, with TRBD2 matching 7 bases. The V gene's germline CDR1 is SGHNT and CDR2 YENEEA. The length of the CDR3 is 14 residues. V was pared by 4 bases and J by 5 bases, with 6 bases of the junction left unmatched. The CDR3 spells CASSWGREGDTQYF. CDR3 in DNA: TGTGCCAGCAGCTGGGGCAGGGAGGGAGATACGCAGTATTTT.

The count of this clone is one. This rearrangement joins TRBV15 to TRBJ2-1; D may be TRBD2 (5 bases). The germline CDR1 and CDR2 sequences are LNHNV and YYDKDF (reference sequence). The length of the CDR3 is 15 residues. V was cut by 3 bases and J by 4 bases, with 13 bases left in between. CDR3 in amino acids: CATSRALGVYNEQFF. The CDR3 coding sequence is TGTGCCACCAGCAGGGCCCTCGGGGTTTACAATGAGCAGTTCTTC.

The chain is built from TRBV6-5 and TRBJ2-1; D is undetermined. V lost 5 bases and J 0 bases, leaving 11 bases between the germline ends. The CDR3 has 15 amino acids. Germline lookup yields CDR1 MNHEY and CDR2 SVGAGI. CDR3 sequence: CASSQTPGSYNEQFF. CDR3 DNA: TGTGCCAGCAGTCAGACTCCCGGCTCCTACAATGAGCAGTTCTTC.

The rearrangement links TRBV7-3 to TRBJ2-3; 12 positions match TRBD2. Germline-derived CDR1 and CDR2 are SGHTA and FQGTGA. Trimming at V came to 1 base and at J to 6 bases, leaving 5 bases not matched to a gene. This CDR3 has 16 residues. CDR3 protein: CASSLMGTSGFDTQYF. The CDR3 nucleotides are TGTGCCAGCAGCTTAATGGGGACTAGCGGGTTCGATACGCAGTATTTT.

The V gene is TRBV11-2, the J gene TRBJ1-1, with unresolved D. The CDR3 has 13 residues. CDR1 and CDR2 from the germline V gene are SGHAT and FQNNGV. The V gene lost 3 bases and the J gene lost 1 base, with 6 bases spanning the gap. The CDR3 sequence is CASSFHKNTEAFF. The CDR3 coding sequence is TGTGCCAGCAGCTTCCACAAGAACACTGAAGCTTTCTTT. The whole variable domain, remainder taken from reference TRBV11-2 and TRBJ1-1, is EAGVAQSPRYKIIEKRQSVAFWCNPISGHATLYWYQQILGQGPKLLIQFQNNGVVDDSQLPKDRFSAERLKGVDSTLKIQPAKLEDSAVYLCASSFHKNTEAFFGQGTRLTVV.

The CDR3 DNA follows: TGTGCCAGTAGCGGTGAGGGAGCGGGGACAAATCAGCCCCAGCATTTT. It translates to CASSGEGAGTNQPQHF. The rearrangement joins TRBV19 to TRBJ1-5; TRBD1 might be the D (6 bases). Germline V gene lookup returns CDR1 LNHDA and CDR2 SQIVND (reference sequence). Trimming removed 6 bases at V and 4 bases at J, with 19 bases between. The CDR3 covers 16 residues.

The rearrangement uses TRBV7-2 and TRBJ1-2, with D uncertain. The CDR3 runs to 13 residues. V lost 3 bases, J lost 4 bases, and 9 bases lay in between. In germline, CDR1 is SGHTA, CDR2 FQGNSA. DNA of the CDR3: TGTGCCAGCAGCTTCACGGGGAGCTATGGCTACACCTTC. Translating it yields CASSFTGSYGYTF.

The count of this clone is one. The chain links TRBV7-2 to TRBJ1-5; 9 nucleotides match TRBD1. The V segment lost 4 bases and the J segment 6 bases; nucleotides outside the gene matches: 7. Germline V gene lookup returns CDR1 SGHTA and CDR2 FQGNSA. This CDR3 has 15 residues. The CDR3 coding sequence is TGTGCCAGCAGCTCTACAGGGGGCGGAGGTCAGCCCCAGCATTTT. Translated, it gives CASSSTGGGGQPQHF.

The sample holds a few counts of this clone. The chain couples TRBV6-1 to TRBJ1-1; D is possibly TRBD1 (5 bases). The CDR3 length is 14 residues. Trimming cost V 2 bases and J 1 base, with 8 bases left between them. Per the germline V gene, CDR1 is MNHNS and CDR2 is SASEGT. CDR3: CASSERTPNTEAFF. CDR3 DNA: TGTGCCAGCAGTGAAAGGACACCGAACACTGAAGCTTTCTTT.

The gene calls are TRBV7-8 and TRBJ2-1; TRBD2 is a possible D gene (7 bases). The germline CDR1 and CDR2 sequences are SGHVS and FQNEAQ. Trimming stripped 3 bases from V and 5 bases from J, with 14 bases between. The CDR3 runs 15 residues. The CDR3 loop is CASSFYSGDNNEQFF. CDR3 sequence (DNA): TGTGCCAGCAGCTTTTACAGCGGGGACAACAATGAGCAGTTCTTC. Combining the CDR3 with reference TRBV7-8 and TRBJ2-1 gives the whole variable domain GAGVSQSPRYKVAKRGQDVALRCDPISGHVSLFWYQQALGQGPEFLTYFQNEAQLDKSGLPSDRFFAERPEGSVSTLKIQRTQQEDSAVYLCASSFYSGDNNEQFFGPGTRLTVL.

This sequence joins TRBV7-3 and TRBJ1-1, with D perhaps TRBD1 (6 bases). This CDR3 spans 13 amino acids. Germline CDR1 reads SGHTA; CDR2 reads FQGTGA. Trimming removed 1 base from V and 7 bases from J, with 10 bases in between. CDR3 nucleotides: TGTGCCAGCAGCTTAATCAGGGGCCGTGAAGCTTTCTTT. Its protein product is CASSLIRGREAFF.

J is TRBJ1-2 and V is TRBV15; D perhaps matches TRBD1 (5 bases). This CDR3 is 16 amino acids long. CDR1 is LNHNV, CDR2 YYDKDF, per germline (reference sequence). V shed 1 base and J shed 2 bases, with 14 bases lying between them. The CDR3 sequence is CATSRVLQVGNYGYTF. In DNA, the CDR3 is TGTGCCACCAGCAGAGTGTTACAGGTTGGAAACTATGGCTACACCTTC.